The 28 T cell receptor beta chains reported below all come from one sample, sequenced in a study of blood T cell repertoires in COVID-19. TCRdb's copy holds only in-frame clones and misses some; the assay was immunoSEQ multiplex PCR. The sample carries about 220,000 clones, about nine tenths recorded once. The source material was PBMCs or T cells enriched from blood (not recorded which). Receptors originate from a woman aged 40 to 50 with acute COVID-19.

This chain links TRBV15 with TRBJ1-1; tentatively, D is TRBD1 (5 bases). CDR1 is LNHNV, CDR2 YYDKDF, per germline (reference sequence). The CDR3 is 14 residues long. Trimming shortened V by 6 bases and J by 1 base, and 12 bases separated the two germline ends. The CDR3 spells CATSPTATNTEAFF. In nucleotides, the CDR3 is TGTGCCACCAGTCCGACAGCTACGAACACTGAAGCTTTCTTT.

The rearrangement uses TRBV29-1 and TRBJ1-1; D is uncertain. CDR1 SQVTM and CDR2 ANQGSEA come from the germline V gene. This CDR3 contains 12 residues. V gave up 4 bases and J gave up 5 bases, with 11 bases separating them. Here the CDR3 reads CSVVEARTEAFF. In DNA, the CDR3 is TGCAGCGTTGTTGAAGCGAGGACTGAAGCTTTCTTT.

The rearrangement links TRBV6-4 to TRBJ2-3, with 7 bases lining up with TRBD2. This CDR3 comprises 15 residues. J gave up 0 bases and V 3 bases, and 3 bases lay outside the gene matches. Germline V gene lookup returns CDR1 MRHNA and CDR2 SNTAGT. CDR3 DNA: TGTGCCAGCAGTGAGGCAGCGGGGAGCACAGATACGCAGTATTTT. Amino acid sequence: CASSEAAGSTDTQYF.

The gene calls are TRBV4-3 and TRBJ1-2, with 7 nucleotides matching TRBD1. The CDR3 has 15 amino acids. Germline V CDR1 and CDR2: LGHNA, YSLEER. The J segment lost 7 bases and the V segment lost 3 bases, leaving 11 bases of the junction unmatched. The CDR3 sequence: CASSQDTGEGRGYTF. In DNA form, the CDR3 reads TGCGCCAGCAGCCAGGATACAGGGGAAGGACGTGGCTACACCTTC.

The gene calls are TRBV4-3 and TRBJ1-1; perhaps TRBD1 as D (5 bases). With 0 bases removed from V and 3 bases from J, the gap between germline ends came to 8 bases. CDR1 is LGHNA, CDR2 YSLEER, per germline. The CDR3 totals 14 residues. The CDR3 is CASSQDRADTEAFF. CDR3 DNA: TGCGCCAGCAGCCAAGACAGGGCCGACACTGAAGCTTTCTTT.

The J gene is TRBJ1-6, the V gene TRBV27, with a tentative D call TRBD1 (5 bases). From germline, CDR1 is MNHEY and CDR2 SMNVEV (reference sequence). This CDR3 comprises 14 residues. Deletions cut 5 bases from V and 5 bases from J, with 10 bases between. This CDR3 reads CASSIQGHNSPLHF. The CDR3, as DNA: TGTGCCAGCAGTATTCAGGGCCATAATTCACCCCTCCACTTT.

The chain uses TRBV24-1 and TRBJ1-2, with D possibly matching TRBD1 (5 bases). This CDR3 spans 14 amino acids. CDR1 KGHDR and CDR2 SFDVKD come from the germline V gene. V lost 11 bases and J 5 bases, leaving 20 bases between the germline ends. DNA for the CDR3: TGTGCCATCAGAGGAGCGGGGCAGTCGTATGGCTACACCTTC. Translation: CAIRGAGQSYGYTF.

The chain employs TRBV21-1 and TRBJ1-5; the D call TRBD1 from the table was never checked on the DNA. TRBV21-1 is designated a pseudogene. The CDR3 covers 17 residues. This chain's CDR3 is CASSKVEGQGSNQPQHF. CDR3 in DNA: TGTGCCAGCAGCAAAGTTGAAGGGCAGGGAAGCAATCAGCCCCAGCATTTT.

This chain joins TRBV9 and TRBJ1-2; D is possibly TRBD1 (5 bases). The CDR3 is 12 residues long. Germline V lookup: CDR1 SGDLS, CDR2 YYNGEE. Trimming left V 5 bases short and J 8 bases short, with 13 bases between. The CDR3 region is CASRGRGWGYTF. The CDR3 DNA follows: TGTGCCAGCAGGGGTAGGGGATGGGGCTACACCTTC.

J is TRBJ1-4 and V is TRBV2, with D perhaps matching TRBD1 (6 bases). In germline, CDR1 is SNHLY, CDR2 FYNNEI. CDR3 length equals 15 residues. Trimming cost V 5 bases and J 7 bases, with 17 bases left between them. CDR3 nucleotide sequence: TGTGCCAGCAGTTTGGACACAGGGACGGCTGAAAAACTGTTTTTT. Its translation: CASSLDTGTAEKLFF.

This clone was observed once. The rearrangement links TRBV3-1 (or the pseudogene TRBV3-2) to TRBJ2-5; tentatively, D is TRBD1 (6 bases). The CDR3 runs to 16 residues. V was clipped by 3 bases and J by 5 bases, with 19 bases between them. Germline assignment: CDR1 LGHDT and CDR2 YNNKEL (reference sequence). This CDR3 is CASSQVPGASRETQYF. CDR3 coding DNA: TGTGCCAGCAGCCAGGTTCCAGGGGCCTCCCGGGAGACCCAGTACTTC.

CDR3 bases: TGTGCCAGCAGGGTAAAGGAGGCTTTAACGGGACAGCCCCAGCATTTT. The encoded protein is CASRVKEALTGQPQHF. The J gene is TRBJ1-5, the V gene TRBV6-6; no firm D call. Trimming removed 6 bases at V and 7 bases at J, with 22 bases between. The germline V gene has CDR1 MNHNY and CDR2 SVGAGI (reference sequence). CDR3 size: 16 residues.

The chain joins TRBV6-5 to TRBJ2-3, with a tentative D call TRBD2 (6 bases). Deletions cut 2 bases from V and 6 bases from J, with 15 bases between. This CDR3 has 15 amino acids. CDR1 and CDR2 from the germline V gene are MNHEY and SVGAGI. CDR3 in DNA: TGTGCCAGCAGTTACCTCGGGGCGGGGATGGATACGCAGTATTTT. Translated, it gives CASSYLGAGMDTQYF.

The chain carries TRBV18 and TRBJ1-4, with 7 nucleotides matching TRBD1. The V segment lost 5 bases and the J segment 4 bases; nucleotides outside the gene matches: 7. The germline V gene encodes CDR1 KGHSH and CDR2 LQKENI. The CDR3 loop spans 15 amino acids. CDR3 region: CASSSGDSYNEKLFF. The CDR3 DNA sequence: TGTGCCAGCTCATCGGGGGACAGCTATAATGAAAAACTGTTTTTT.

J is TRBJ2-7 and V is TRBV6-5; 10 bases fit TRBD2. Trimming took 6 bases from V and 5 from J; bases not matched to a gene: 4. From germline, CDR1 is MNHEY and CDR2 SVGAGI. The length of the CDR3 is 13 residues. CDR3 protein: CASSPLAGDEQYF. CDR3 coding DNA: TGTGCCAGCAGCCCCCTAGCGGGGGACGAGCAGTACTTC.

The V and J genes are TRBV19 and TRBJ1-1; perhaps TRBD1 as D (6 bases). Looked up from germline, CDR1 is LNHDA and CDR2 is SQIVND (reference sequence). The CDR3 is 15 residues long. V was trimmed by 5 bases and J by 3 bases, leaving 16 bases between them. CDR3 bases: TGTGCCAGTAGTTCAAAGCGACAGGAGTACACTGAAGCTTTCTTT. Translation: CASSSKRQEYTEAFF.

This chain connects TRBV24-1 to TRBJ1-5, with D uncertain. Germline lookup yields CDR1 KGHDR and CDR2 SFDVKD. The germline V and J ends were trimmed by 3 bases and 2 bases, with 7 bases remaining between them. There are 14 residues in the CDR3. CDR3 protein: CATSDTTGNQPQHF. CDR3 DNA sequence: TGTGCCACCAGTGATACCACAGGCAATCAGCCCCAGCATTTT.

V usage is TRBV7-9 and J usage is TRBJ1-3; D perhaps matches TRBD1 (6 bases). The CDR3 contains 14 residues. CDR1 and CDR2 (germline): SEHNR, FQNEAQ (reference sequence). Trimming pared 7 bases from V and 0 bases from J, leaving 10 bases between. Here the CDR3 reads CASKGGSSGNTIYF. CDR3 DNA: TGTGCCAGCAAGGGGGGGTCCTCTGGAAACACCATATATTTT.

This chain joins TRBV3-1 (or the pseudogene TRBV3-2) and TRBJ1-2, with D tentatively TRBD1 (6 bases). Germline V CDR1 and CDR2: LGHDT, YNNKEL (reference sequence). V lost 0 bases and J lost 4, with 12 bases in between. The CDR3 has 15 amino acids. The CDR3 DNA follows: TGTGCCAGCAGCCAAGAGAGGTGGGGGCCCTATGGCTACACCTTC. Its translation is CASSQERWGPYGYTF.

V usage is TRBV6-2 or TRBV6-3 and J usage is TRBJ1-3; D call uncertain. The V end was cut by 5 bases, the J end by 0 bases, with 8 bases between. The germline gives CDR1 MNHEY, CDR2 SVGEGT. CDR3 length equals 14 residues. CDR3 residues: CASSKQLSGNTIYF. The CDR3 bases are TGTGCCAGCAGTAAACAGCTCTCTGGAAACACCATATATTTT.

This chain connects TRBV19 to TRBJ1-2, with 7 positions matching TRBD1. The CDR3 runs 13 residues. Trimming took 7 bases from V and 4 from J; bases not matched to a gene: 6. Germline CDR1 and CDR2: LNHDA and SQIVND (reference sequence). The CDR3 spells CASNAGGSYGYTF. Here the CDR3 DNA reads TGTGCCAGTAACGCAGGGGGGAGCTATGGCTACACCTTC.

The chain has TRBV5-1 and TRBJ2-5, with D tentatively TRBD1 (5 bases). Germline CDR1 SGHRS, CDR2 YFSETQ. This CDR3 spans 16 amino acids. V dropped 3 bases and J dropped 0 bases, with 15 bases sitting between them. The CDR3: CASSWRQNTYQETQYF. CDR3 nucleotide sequence: TGCGCCAGCAGCTGGAGACAGAACACGTACCAAGAGACCCAGTACTTC. The full variable domain, rest sourced from reference TRBV5-1 and TRBJ2-5, is KAGVTQTPRYLIKTRGQQVTLSCSPISGHRSVSWYQQTPGQGLQFLFEYFSETQRNKGNFPGRFSGRQFSNSRSEMNVSTLELGDSALYLCASSWRQNTYQETQYFGPGTRLLVL.

This clone was seen just once. The V and J genes are TRBV2 and TRBJ1-2; D is ambiguous. Germline CDR1 and CDR2: SNHLY and FYNNEI. Trimming left V 7 bases short and J 0 bases short, with 12 bases between. The CDR3 is 14 residues long. The CDR3 reads CASNDGATNYGYTF. The CDR3 region has the DNA TGTGCCAGCAATGACGGAGCCACTAACTATGGCTACACCTTC.

V gene TRBV19 combines with J gene TRBJ2-1; the match to TRBD2 covers 7 bases. CDR3 length: 16 residues. Germline V gene lookup returns CDR1 LNHDA and CDR2 SQIVND (reference sequence). Unmatched junction bases numbered 8, after V lost 2 bases and J lost 4 bases. The CDR3 is CASSISGRGSYNEQFF. The DNA of the CDR3 is TGTGCCAGTAGTATATCGGGGCGGGGGAGTTACAATGAGCAGTTCTTC.

The chain couples TRBV7-9 to TRBJ1-1, with 7 bases aligning to TRBD1. The CDR3 totals 15 residues. The germline V gene encodes CDR1 SEHNR and CDR2 FQNEAQ (reference sequence). Trimming cost V 5 bases and J 1 base; bases outside gene matches: 7. CDR3 sequence (DNA): TGTGCCAGCAGCAGACGACAGGGAAGGAACACTGAAGCTTTCTTT. Protein: CASSRRQGRNTEAFF.

The gene calls are TRBV7-9 and TRBJ2-1; 10 bases map to TRBD2. This CDR3 has 14 amino acids. Trimming took 1 base from V and 6 from J; bases not matched to a gene: 0. CDR1 and CDR2 from the germline V gene are SEHNR and FQNEAQ (reference sequence). The CDR3 DNA sequence: TGTGCCAGCAGCTTAGGGACTAGCGGCAATGAGCAGTTCTTC. It encodes CASSLGTSGNEQFF.

The chain employs TRBV5-6 and TRBJ2-5; 7 bases are a match to TRBD1. Trimming took 4 bases from V and 4 from J; bases not matched to a gene: 7. CDR1 SGHDT and CDR2 YYEEEE come from the germline V gene. The CDR3 extends over 14 amino acids. The CDR3: CASSKTGFGETQYF. In DNA, the CDR3 is TGTGCCAGCAGCAAGACAGGGTTCGGAGAGACCCAGTACTTC.

This chain uses TRBV10-1 with TRBJ1-4, with a possible D match to TRBD1 (5 bases). V was pared by 0 bases and J by 6 bases, with 11 bases between. The CDR3 covers 15 residues. Germline CDR1 is WNHNN and CDR2 is SYGVQD (reference sequence). CDR3 DNA: TGCGCCAGCAGTGAGTCGACGGGGGGTGATGAAAAACTGTTTTTT. Translation gives CASSESTGGDEKLFF.